This T cell receptor (beta chain) comes out of a study of T cell repertoires in ileal Crohn's disease. Profiling relied on immunoSEQ multiplex PCR, and the TCRdb table lists in-frame clones only, not all of them. Among 3,000 to 4,000 clones listed, just over 90% were seen once. This CDR3 contains 14 residues. V lost 2 bases and J lost 2, with 9 bases in between. The germline V gene has CDR1 SGHRS and CDR2 YFSETQ. This receptor was taken from an adult with Crohn's disease. This chain connects TRBV5-1 to TRBJ2-3; D unresolved. The sample was ileal tissue. CDR3 in DNA: TGCGCCAGCAGCTTCACTGGACCCACAGATACGCAGTATTTT. This gives the protein CASSFTGPTDTQYF.